The clone carrying this T cell receptor (beta chain) came up a few times. These data originate in a study of blood T cell repertoires in COVID-19. Study-level information: PBMCs, B-cell-depleted T cells, or T cells were the source of the cDNA or gDNA that made up the material.

V dropped 0 bases and J dropped 4 bases, with 19 bases sitting between them. The CDR3 is made up of 18 amino acids. From germline, CDR1 is SGHVS and CDR2 FQNEAQ. Methods used by the authors: Estimation of nucleated cell counts relied on the amplification of reference gene primers. Repertoires were generated with immunoSEQ multiplex PCR, while TCRdb's copy carries only in-frame clones and drops some. The V and J calls and clone size come from that table; D and trimming were worked out from the DNA. The repertoire holds some 71,000 clones, with more than 80% as singletons. The specimen sequenced was peripheral blood. The receptor's source is a man aged 30 to 45 with acute or convalescent COVID-19. This chain joins TRBV7-8 and TRBJ1-5; tentatively, D is TRBD1 (6 bases). CDR3 sequence: CASSLASRKTGVNQPQHF. The DNA for the CDR3 is TGTGCCAGCAGCTTAGCTAGCCGTAAGACAGGAGTGAATCAGCCCCAGCATTTT. The full variable domain, with the rest looked up from reference TRBV7-8 and TRBJ1-5, is GAGVSQSPRYKVAKRGQDVALRCDPISGHVSLFWYQQALGQGPEFLTYFQNEAQLDKSGLPSDRFFAERPEGSVSTLKIQRTQQEDSAVYLCASSLASRKTGVNQPQHFGDGTRLSIL.